The sequence of this T cell receptor beta chain was determined in a study of T cells after somatic rescue of genetic block. This table comes from immunoSEQ multiplex PCR, and its TCRdb copy is limited to in-frame clones, with some not included. The repertoire holds 70,000 or so clones, with around 90% as singletons. Germline lookup yields CDR1 SGHTA and CDR2 FQGNSA. The CDR3 length is 17 residues. V was pared by 5 bases and J by 1 base, with 7 bases of the junction left unmatched. The clonotype originates from a man aged 35 to 55. The gene calls are TRBV7-2 and TRBJ2-2; 10 nucleotides align to TRBD2. Material for sequencing was peripheral blood mononuclear cells (PBMCs). Written as DNA, the CDR3 is TGTGCCAGCAGCCTAATCAGACTAGCGGGGAACACCGGGGAGCTGTTTTTT. Residues: CASSLIRLAGNTGELFF.